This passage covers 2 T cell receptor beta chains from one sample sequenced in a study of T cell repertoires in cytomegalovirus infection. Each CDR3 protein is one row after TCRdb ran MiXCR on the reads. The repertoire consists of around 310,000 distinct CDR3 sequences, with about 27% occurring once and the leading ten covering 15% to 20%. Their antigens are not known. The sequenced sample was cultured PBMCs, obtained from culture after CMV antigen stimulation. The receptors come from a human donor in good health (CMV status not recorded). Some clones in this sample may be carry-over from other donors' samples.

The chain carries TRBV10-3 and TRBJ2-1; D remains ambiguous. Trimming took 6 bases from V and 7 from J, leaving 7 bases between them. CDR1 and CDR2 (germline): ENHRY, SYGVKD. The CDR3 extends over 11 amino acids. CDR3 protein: CAISNVNEQFF. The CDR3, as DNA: TGTGCCATCAGCAATGTTAATGAGCAGTTCTTC.

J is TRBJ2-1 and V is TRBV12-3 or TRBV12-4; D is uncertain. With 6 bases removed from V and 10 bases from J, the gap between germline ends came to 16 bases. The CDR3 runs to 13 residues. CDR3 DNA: TGTGCCAGCAGCTGGCCCAACGGCAGGGAGCAGTTCTTC. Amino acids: CASSWPNGREQFF.